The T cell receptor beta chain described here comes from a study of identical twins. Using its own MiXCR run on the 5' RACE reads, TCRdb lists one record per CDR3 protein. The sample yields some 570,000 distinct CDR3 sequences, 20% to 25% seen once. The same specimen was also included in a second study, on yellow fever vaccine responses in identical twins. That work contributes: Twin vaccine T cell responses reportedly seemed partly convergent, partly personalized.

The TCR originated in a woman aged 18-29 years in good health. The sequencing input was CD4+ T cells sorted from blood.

Here the CDR3 reads CSASHTDSSYEQYF. The CDR3 DNA reads TGCAGTGCTAGCCACACTGATAGCTCCTACGAGCAGTACTTC. V usage is TRBV20-1 and J usage is TRBJ2-7, with no clear D. Trimming shortened V by 3 bases and J by 0 bases, and 12 bases separated the two germline ends. Per germline, CDR1 DFQATT and CDR2 SNEGSKA (reference sequence). The CDR3 is 14 residues long.